What follows are 27 T cell receptor beta chains derived from one specimen sequenced in a study of T cell responses to AZD1222 COVID-19 vaccine. Method: immunoSEQ multiplex PCR; TCRdb's copy keeps in-frame clones and lacks some. Among around 130,000 clones listed, about 86% were seen once. The specimen comprised peripheral blood, sampled on day 0 of AZD1222 vaccination. Every receptor here comes from an adult in good health.

This clone appeared a single time. This chain links TRBV19 with TRBJ1-1; TRBD1 is a possible D gene (5 bases). The CDR3 covers 16 residues. The V and J ends lost 6 bases and 6 bases respectively, with 23 bases between them. The germline gives CDR1 LNHDA, CDR2 SQIVND (reference sequence). Written as DNA, the CDR3 is TGTGCCAGTAGGGACCTAATTCTCGCCCGGGGGGCTGAAGCTTTCTTT. Encoded protein: CASRDLILARGAEAFF. Using reference TRBV19 and TRBJ1-1 for the parts outside the CDR3, the full variable domain is DGGITQSPKYLFRKEGQNVTLSCEQNLNHDAMYWYRQDPGQGLRLIYYSQIVNDFQKGDIAEGYSVSREKKESFPLTVTSAQKNPTAFYLCASRDLILARGAEAFFGQGTRLTVV.

This chain connects TRBV7-7 to TRBJ2-1; TRBD2 agrees at 7 bases. Germline CDR1 reads SSHAT; CDR2 reads FNYEAQ (reference sequence). The length of the CDR3 is 14 residues. The ends lost 2 bases at V and 10 bases at J; junction bases unmatched: 8. This CDR3 reads CASSLSPSGGEQFF. CDR3 DNA: TGTGCCAGCAGCTTATCCCCTAGCGGTGGCGAGCAGTTCTTC.

As regards this clone: At the DNA level, this CDR3 is encoded by other sequences in the same sample as well. This rearrangement joins TRBV9 to TRBJ1-5; D unresolved. The germline V and J ends were trimmed by 0 bases and 3 bases, with 7 bases remaining between them. The CDR3 contains 14 residues. Germline V gene data show CDR1 as SGDLS and CDR2 as YYNGEE. In DNA, the CDR3 is TGTGCCAGCAGCGTAGGGGGAGACAATCAGCCCCAGCATTTT. It encodes CASSVGGDNQPQHF.

This chain connects TRBV4-1 to TRBJ1-5; the D gene is possibly TRBD1 (5 bases). Trimming cost V 0 bases and J 7 bases, with 7 bases left between them. The CDR3 has 13 residues. The V gene's germline CDR1 is MGHRA and CDR2 YSYEKL. In nucleotides, the CDR3 is TGCGCCAGCAGCCAAGATGAGGGGCAGCCCCAGCATTTT. The encoded protein is CASSQDEGQPQHF.

The chain combines TRBV19 with TRBJ2-6; D is possibly TRBD2 (6 bases). V gave up 4 bases and J gave up 0 bases, with 19 bases separating them. The CDR3 is 19 amino acids. Germline loops: CDR1 LNHDA, CDR2 SQIVND (reference sequence). DNA of the CDR3: TGTGCCAGTAGTAAACGATACCGGGAGATACCCTCTGGGGCCAACGTCCTGACTTTC. This translates into CASSKRYREIPSGANVLTF.

The gene calls are TRBV28 and TRBJ1-4, with D maybe TRBD1 (6 bases). Germline values: CDR1 MDHEN, CDR2 SYDVKM. V gave up 6 bases and J gave up 5 bases, with 13 bases separating them. There are 14 residues in the CDR3. In DNA, the CDR3 is TGTGCCAGCAGCTCCCAGGGGACAAATGAAAAACTGTTTTTT. The encoded protein is CASSSQGTNEKLFF.

CDR3 amino acids: CASSFRGSETQYF. In DNA, the CDR3 is TGTGCCAGCAGCTTCCGAGGGAGCGAGACCCAGTACTTC. This chain uses TRBV7-3 with TRBJ2-5; a possible D gene is TRBD2 (5 bases). V was shortened by 3 bases and J by 5 bases, with 10 bases between the two germline ends. Looked up from germline, CDR1 is SGHTA and CDR2 is FQGTGA. The CDR3 spans 13 residues.

This chain connects TRBV23-1 to TRBJ2-7, with 9 bases fitting TRBD1. TRBV23-1 is flagged as an ORF with uncertain function. Trimming removed 0 bases from V and 5 bases from J; junction bases left unmatched: 2. CDR3 size: 14 residues. This chain's CDR3 is CASSQSQGADEQYF. The CDR3, as DNA: TGCGCCAGCAGTCAATCACAGGGGGCTGACGAGCAGTACTTC.

The CDR3 DNA follows: TGTGCCAGCTCACCAAGGGGAGTAGGGGATCACTATGGCTACACCTTC. It encodes CASSPRGVGDHYGYTF. The chain has TRBV18 and TRBJ1-2; D possibly corresponds to TRBD1 (5 bases). The CDR3 sequence is 16 residues long. Per germline, CDR1 KGHSH and CDR2 LQKENI. V lost 2 bases and J lost 3, with 16 bases in between.

As concerns this clone: One end of the junction does not line up with germline, which may come from a read error. This chain links TRBV7-9 with TRBJ1-1, with D perhaps TRBD1 (5 bases). Looked up from germline, CDR1 is SEHNR and CDR2 is FQNEAQ (reference sequence). The CDR3 length is 11 residues. Here the CDR3 DNA reads TGTGCCAGCAGTCTTACACCGGGACTCAATTTT. Translation: CASSLTPGLNF.

CDR3 coding DNA: TGTGCCAGCAGCTGGGACAGGGGCACTGAAGCTTTCTTT. This codes for CASSWDRGTEAFF. The rearrangement links TRBV5-6 to TRBJ1-1; 10 positions match TRBD1. The CDR3 length is 13 residues. The germline V gene encodes CDR1 SGHDT and CDR2 YYEEEE. The J segment lost 4 bases and the V segment lost 3 bases, leaving 0 bases of the junction unmatched.

This chain connects TRBV7-2 to TRBJ1-1; no definite D call. The CDR3 contains 13 residues. V gave up 5 bases and J gave up 1 base, with 8 bases separating them. Germline V gene lookup returns CDR1 SGHTA and CDR2 FQGNSA. This chain's CDR3 is CASSVTWNTEAFF. CDR3 nucleotide sequence: TGTGCCAGCAGCGTTACCTGGAACACTGAAGCTTTCTTT.

This chain uses TRBV3-1 (or the pseudogene TRBV3-2) with TRBJ2-1; no clear D. Trimming shortened V by 3 bases and J by 10 bases, and 10 bases separated the two germline ends. Germline loops: CDR1 LGHDT, CDR2 YNNKEL (reference sequence). The CDR3 has 12 residues. The CDR3 loop is CASSHLGREQFF. The CDR3 nucleotides are TGTGCCAGCAGCCATCTGGGTCGGGAGCAGTTCTTC.

This clone has just one count. The rearrangement links TRBV6-5 to TRBJ1-6, with D maybe TRBD1 (5 bases). Deletions cut 6 bases from V and 7 bases from J, with 13 bases between. This CDR3 is built from 14 residues. Germline CDR1 reads MNHEY; CDR2 reads SVGAGI. CDR3 residues: CASSQGSGNSPLHF. The CDR3 nucleotides are TGTGCCAGCAGCCAGGGCTCAGGGAATTCACCCCTCCACTTT.

This clone has only one observation. The rearrangement links TRBV7-6 to TRBJ2-7, with 7 bases aligning to TRBD1. CDR1 and CDR2 from the germline V gene are SGHVS and FNYEAQ. The junction had 4 bases not matched to a gene; V was cut back by 4 bases and J by 4 bases. The length of the CDR3 is 13 residues. CDR3 coding DNA: TGTGCCAGCAGCTCACAACAGGGGTACGAGCAGTACTTC. Protein sequence: CASSSQQGYEQYF.

In the case of this clone: This sample includes further DNA sequences coding for the same CDR3. The V call is TRBV18, the J call TRBJ1-1; D ambiguous. Trimming stripped 6 bases from V and 3 bases from J, with 11 bases between. Germline V lookup: CDR1 KGHSH, CDR2 LQKENI. The CDR3 runs to 13 residues. For the CDR3, the DNA is TGTGCCAGCTCGCCCCCGACGGACACTGAAGCTTTCTTT. It is translated as CASSPPTDTEAFF.

The sample holds one count of this clone. J is TRBJ1-2 and V is TRBV11-2, with unresolved D. V lost 0 bases, J lost 3 bases, and 8 bases lay in between. Germline CDR1 SGHAT, CDR2 FQNNGV. The CDR3 extends over 14 amino acids. The CDR3 DNA sequence: TGTGCCAGCAGCTTAGAAAGCCAGGACTATGGCTACACCTTC. Translating it yields CASSLESQDYGYTF. Drawing the rest from reference TRBV11-2 and TRBJ1-2, the complete variable domain is EAGVAQSPRYKIIEKRQSVAFWCNPISGHATLYWYQQILGQGPKLLIQFQNNGVVDDSQLPKDRFSAERLKGVDSTLKIQPAKLEDSAVYLCASSLESQDYGYTFGSGTRLTVV.

This clone was seen only once. The rearrangement joins TRBV5-1 to TRBJ2-3; D is undetermined. The CDR3 spans 13 residues. The V gene's germline CDR1 is SGHRS and CDR2 YFSETQ. V lost 0 bases and J 0 bases, leaving 2 bases between the germline ends. In DNA, the CDR3 is TGCGCCAGCAGCTTGGGGAGCACAGATACGCAGTATTTT. Translated, it gives CASSLGSTDTQYF.

V usage is TRBV9 and J usage is TRBJ2-3, with 7 bases lining up with TRBD1. Germline loops: CDR1 SGDLS, CDR2 YYNGEE. The V and J ends lost 4 bases and 2 bases, in that order; junction bases with no gene match: 10. The CDR3 contains 16 residues. CDR3 sequence (DNA): TGTGCCAGCAGCATACTCCGGGACAGTCACACAGATACGCAGTATTTT. It encodes CASSILRDSHTDTQYF.

The rearrangement joins TRBV11-2 to TRBJ2-4; TRBD1 matches 8 bases. Looked up from germline, CDR1 is SGHAT and CDR2 is FQNNGV. J lost 6 bases, V lost 4 bases, and 5 bases had no gene match. The CDR3 runs 14 residues. CDR3 bases: TGTGCCAGCAGCTCCCAGGGGGCGACAAACATTCAGTACTTC. Protein product: CASSSQGATNIQYF.

The chain employs TRBV28 and TRBJ2-5; D not resolved. Per germline, CDR1 MDHEN and CDR2 SYDVKM. V shed 4 bases and J shed 2 bases, with 5 bases lying between them. CDR3 length equals 12 residues. Here the CDR3 reads CASSSPQETQYF. The CDR3 DNA follows: TGTGCCAGCAGTTCACCTCAAGAGACCCAGTACTTC.

This clone was seen a handful of times. The chain is built from TRBV4-3 and TRBJ2-3; possibly TRBD2 for D (5 bases). Germline V gene sequence: CDR1 LGHNA, CDR2 YSLEER. Trimming cost V 3 bases and J 6 bases, with 16 bases left between them. This CDR3 is built from 15 residues. This CDR3 reads CASSHSRAGWDTQYF. CDR3 sequence (DNA): TGCGCCAGCAGCCACTCGAGGGCCGGTTGGGATACGCAGTATTTT.

The genes are TRBV28 and TRBJ1-5; D possibly corresponds to TRBD1 (5 bases). The CDR3 extends over 15 amino acids. CDR1 is MDHEN, CDR2 SYDVKM, per germline. The V end lost 5 bases, the J end lost 0 bases, and 11 bases lay between the germline ends. The CDR3 is CASSPPTDSNQPQHF. The DNA for the CDR3 is TGTGCCAGCAGTCCCCCGACAGATAGCAATCAGCCCCAGCATTTT.

This chain connects TRBV9 to TRBJ1-1; perhaps TRBD1 as D (6 bases). The CDR3 totals 15 residues. Per the germline V gene, CDR1 is SGDLS and CDR2 is YYNGEE. V was pared by 4 bases and J by 0 bases, with 13 bases between. Here the CDR3 reads CASSPRGAMNTEAFF. CDR3 DNA sequence: TGTGCCAGCAGCCCTCGGGGGGCAATGAACACTGAAGCTTTCTTT.

The genes are TRBV5-1 and TRBJ2-1, with D unresolved. Trimming took off 4 bases at V and 3 bases at J, with 11 bases between the two ends. Looked up from germline, CDR1 is SGHRS and CDR2 is YFSETQ. The CDR3 is 14 residues long. CDR3: CASSPVGLYNEQFF. The CDR3 DNA follows: TGCGCCAGCAGCCCGGTTGGGCTCTACAATGAGCAGTTCTTC.

The rearrangement joins TRBV4-1 to TRBJ2-1; D perhaps matches TRBD1 (5 bases). V lost 1 base, J lost 4 bases, and 11 bases lay in between. CDR3 length: 15 amino acids. The V gene's germline CDR1 is MGHRA and CDR2 YSYEKL. The CDR3 region is CASSQGQGGYNEQFF. CDR3 nucleotides: TGCGCCAGCAGCCAAGGGCAGGGTGGATACAATGAGCAGTTCTTC.

This clone has more than one count but fewer than ten. The chain employs TRBV7-6 and TRBJ1-6, with no clear D. Trimming removed 3 bases at V and 0 bases at J, with 6 bases between. The germline gives CDR1 SGHVS, CDR2 FNYEAQ. This CDR3 contains 15 residues. The CDR3 coding sequence is TGTGCCAGCAGCTTCTCGAGCTCCTATAATTCACCCCTCCACTTT. This sequence encodes CASSFSSSYNSPLHF.